Listed below are T cell receptor beta chains from one sample, sequenced in a study of T cell responses to AZD1222 COVID-19 vaccine. Measured with immunoSEQ multiplex PCR; TCRdb has only the in-frame clones, and not every one. The data contain over 150,000 clones, about 90% of them seen just once; the ten biggest clones take up less than 4.5%. Sequenced material: peripheral blood, taken on day 0 of MenACWY control vaccination. The receptors originated from an adult in good health. Both conserved end residues are part of each CDR3. D genes are given only for firm matches. Clone size, where shown, is once, few, many, or a class for clones that have expanded.

J	D	size	V	DNA	CDR3
TRBJ1-2	.	.	TRBV3-1/TRBV3-2	TGTGCCAGCAGCCAAGAAGCGGTAGCGTTGGGCTACACCTTC	CASSQEAVALGYTF
TRBJ2-7	TRBD2	once	TRBV6-5	TGTGCCAGCAGTTACAGTCTTGCGGGAGGTACCCGCGAGCAGTACTTC	CASSYSLAGGTREQYF
TRBJ2-2	.	.	TRBV10-3	TGTGCCATCATACTTGGACAGACCGGGGAGCTGTTTTTT	CAIILGQTGELFF
TRBJ1-1	.	.	TRBV19	TGTGCCAGTAGTATGGGCTTGGACACTGAAGCTTTCTTT	CASSMGLDTEAFF
TRBJ1-2	.	once	TRBV6-1	TGTGCCAGCAGTGAAGGCTATGGCTACACCTTC	CASSEGYGYTF
TRBJ1-4	.	.	TRBV18	TGTGCCAGCTCACCTCCCAGGGGCGATGAAAAACTGTTTTTT	CASSPPRGDEKLFF
TRBJ1-5	.	.	TRBV24-1	TGTGCCACCAGTGATTACCCGGAGGACAATCAGCCCCAGCATTTT	CATSDYPEDNQPQHF
TRBJ2-1	.	.	TRBV7-2	TGTGCCAGCAGCTTAGAGGTAGGAAATGAGCAGTTCTTC	CASSLEVGNEQFF
TRBJ1-2	TRBD1	once	TRBV3-1/TRBV3-2	TGTGCCAGCAGCCAAGATGATCCTCGACAGGGGGGGTGGGAAGGCGGCTACACCTTC	CASSQDDPRQGGWEGGYTF
TRBJ2-1	TRBD2	.	TRBV3-1/TRBV3-2	TGTGCCAGCAGCCAAGTGGCTAGCGGGGGTTACAATGAGCAGTTCTTC	CASSQVASGGYNEQFF
TRBJ1-5	.	once	TRBV28	TGTGCCAGCCTGGAGGGAAACGGCAATCAGCCCCAGCATTTT	CASLEGNGNQPQHF
TRBJ2-3	.	.	TRBV6-5	TGTGCCAGCAGGGCCGGAGATACGCAGTATTTT	CASRAGDTQYF
TRBJ2-7	TRBD1	.	TRBV10-3	TGTGCCATCAGTGGGGGACCGGGACAGGGTACCTACGAGCAGTACTTC	CAISGGPGQGTYEQYF
TRBJ2-1	TRBD2	.	TRBV7-3	TGTGCCAGCAGCCCCTTAGCGGGTATATACAATGAGCAGTTCTTC	CASSPLAGIYNEQFF
TRBJ2-3	.	.	TRBV13	TGTGCCAGCAGCCGAACAGATACGCAGTATTTT	CASSRTDTQYF
TRBJ2-1	.	.	TRBV30	TGTGCCTGGAGAGGAGGAGGGCCTAACAATGAGCAGTTCTTC	CAWRGGGPNNEQFF
TRBJ2-7	TRBD1	.	TRBV29-1	TGCAGCGTTGAAGACTCGGGACAGGGGGCGTCCTACGAGCAGTACTTC	CSVEDSGQGASYEQYF